This T cell receptor beta chain was obtained from a study of CD8 T cells in ankylosing spondylitis. This CDR3 has 14 residues. Per germline, CDR1 SGHTA and CDR2 FQGNSA. V dropped 5 bases and J dropped 4 bases, with 12 bases sitting between them. This clonotype was counted only a few times. TCRdb redid the calling of the 5' RACE reads with MiXCR, one entry per CDR3 protein. The table has about 320,000 distinct CDR3 sequences, approximately 10% seen once. The sequencing input was blood, either unsorted or a sorted T cell fraction (not recorded which). V usage is TRBV7-2 and J usage is TRBJ2-1; no clear D. This receptor was identified in a female donor with ankylosing spondylitis or in good health (not recorded which). The CDR3: CASSRTPGYNEQFF. CDR3 DNA sequence: TGTGCCAGCAGCCGGACCCCCGGGTACAATGAGCAGTTCTTC. The whole variable domain, filled in from reference TRBV7-2 and TRBJ2-1, reads GAGVSQSPSNKVTEKGKDVELRCDPISGHTALYWYRQSLGQGLEFLIYFQGNSAPDKSGLPSDRFSAERTGGSVSTLTIQRTQQEDSAVYLCASSRTPGYNEQFFGPGTRLTVL.